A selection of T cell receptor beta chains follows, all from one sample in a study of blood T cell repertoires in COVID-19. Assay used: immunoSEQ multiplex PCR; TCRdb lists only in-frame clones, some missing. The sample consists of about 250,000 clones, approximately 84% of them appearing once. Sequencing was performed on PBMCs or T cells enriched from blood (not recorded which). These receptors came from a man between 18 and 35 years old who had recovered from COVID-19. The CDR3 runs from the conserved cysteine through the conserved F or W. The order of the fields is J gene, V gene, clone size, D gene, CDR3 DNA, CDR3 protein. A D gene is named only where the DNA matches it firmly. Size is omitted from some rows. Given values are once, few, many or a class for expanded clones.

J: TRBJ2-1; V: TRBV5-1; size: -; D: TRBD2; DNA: TGCGCCAGCAGCCTAGGGACTAGCGGGGGGGCCGGCTACAATGAGCAGTTCTTC; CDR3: CASSLGTSGGAGYNEQFF
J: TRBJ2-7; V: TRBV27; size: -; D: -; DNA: TGTGCCAGCAGTTTAGTCGGGAACGCTTACGAGCAGTACTTC; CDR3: CASSLVGNAYEQYF
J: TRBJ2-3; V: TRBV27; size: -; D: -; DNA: TGTGCCAGCAGTCCTTCCGTCCAGGTTGCGCAGTATTTT; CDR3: CASSPSVQVAQYF
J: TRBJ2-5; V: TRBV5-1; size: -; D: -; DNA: TGCGCCAGCAGCTTGGATCTATCCTCGGGTGAGACCCAGTACTTC; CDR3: CASSLDLSSGETQYF
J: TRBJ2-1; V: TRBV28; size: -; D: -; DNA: TGTGCCAGCAGTTTCCTCGGGCCCAAGGGGAATGAGCAGTTCTTC; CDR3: CASSFLGPKGNEQFF
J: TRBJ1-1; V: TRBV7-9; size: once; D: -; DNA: TGTGCCAGCAGCTTGCAGGGACAAGCGAACACTGAAGCTTTCTTT; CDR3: CASSLQGQANTEAFF
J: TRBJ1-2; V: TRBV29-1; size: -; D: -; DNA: TGCAGCGTTGAAGCCAGGGGTTCGGCGAGCTATGGCTACACCTTC; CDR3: CSVEARGSASYGYTF
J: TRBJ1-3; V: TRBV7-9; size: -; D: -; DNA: TGTGCCAGCACCAATCTCTATGAATCTGGAAACACCATATATTTT; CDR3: CASTNLYESGNTIYF
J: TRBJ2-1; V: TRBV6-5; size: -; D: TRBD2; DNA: TGTGCCAGCAGTCGTGACTTAGCGGGAGGAAGTGAGCAGTTCTTC; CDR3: CASSRDLAGGSEQFF
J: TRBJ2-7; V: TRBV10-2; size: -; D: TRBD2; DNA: TGCGCCAGCAGTGTTAGCGGGGAAAAGAACTACGAGCAGTACTTC; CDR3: CASSVSGEKNYEQYF
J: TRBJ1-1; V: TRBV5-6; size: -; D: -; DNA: TGTGCCAGCAGCGCGAAAAGGACATCATATGAAGCTTTCTTT; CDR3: CASSAKRTSYEAFF
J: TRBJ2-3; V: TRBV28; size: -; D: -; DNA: TGTGCCAGCAGTTTATGGACAGGTCCACCCACAGATACGCAGTATTTT; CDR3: CASSLWTGPPTDTQYF
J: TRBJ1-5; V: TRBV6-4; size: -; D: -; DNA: TGTGCCAGCAGTGCTTTGGCGGGGCAGCCCCAGCATTTT; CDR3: CASSALAGQPQHF
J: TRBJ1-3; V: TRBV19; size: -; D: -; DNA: TGTGCCAGTAGTCTACCGGACAGTAGCTCTGGAAACACCATATATTTT; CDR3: CASSLPDSSSGNTIYF
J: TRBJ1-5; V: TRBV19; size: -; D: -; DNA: TGTGCCAGTTCAGACCGAGACTTAACTAGCAATCAGCCCCAGCATTTT; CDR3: CASSDRDLTSNQPQHF
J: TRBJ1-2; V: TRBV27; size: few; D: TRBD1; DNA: TGTGCCAGCAGGGGAGCGACAGGGAGTAAATACTATGGCTACACCTTC; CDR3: CASRGATGSKYYGYTF
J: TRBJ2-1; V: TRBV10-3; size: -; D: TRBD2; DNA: TGTGCCATCAGTGAATTTTGGGTAAGCGGGAGTGTTAATGAGCAGTTCTTC; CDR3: CAISEFWVSGSVNEQFF
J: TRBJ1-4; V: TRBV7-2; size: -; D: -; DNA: TGTGCCAGCAGCATCCAGGGGAGGGTTGCTAATGAAAAACTGTTTTTT; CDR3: CASSIQGRVANEKLFF
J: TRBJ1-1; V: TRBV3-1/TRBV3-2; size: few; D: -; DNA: TGTGCCAGCAGCCGACTAGCAGTGGACACTGAAGCTTTCTTT; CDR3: CASSRLAVDTEAFF
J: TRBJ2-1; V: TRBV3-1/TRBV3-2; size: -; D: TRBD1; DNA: TGTGCCAGCAGCGGGACAGAATACAATGAGCAGTTCTTC; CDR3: CASSGTEYNEQFF
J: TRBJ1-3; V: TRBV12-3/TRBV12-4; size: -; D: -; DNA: TGTGCCAGCAGATACCCCGGGAGCACCATATATTTT; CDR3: CASRYPGSTIYF
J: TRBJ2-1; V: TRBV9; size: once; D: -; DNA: TGTGCCAGCAGCGTAGCGAGTGGAGTGGCCTACAATGAGCAGTTCTTC; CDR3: CASSVASGVAYNEQFF